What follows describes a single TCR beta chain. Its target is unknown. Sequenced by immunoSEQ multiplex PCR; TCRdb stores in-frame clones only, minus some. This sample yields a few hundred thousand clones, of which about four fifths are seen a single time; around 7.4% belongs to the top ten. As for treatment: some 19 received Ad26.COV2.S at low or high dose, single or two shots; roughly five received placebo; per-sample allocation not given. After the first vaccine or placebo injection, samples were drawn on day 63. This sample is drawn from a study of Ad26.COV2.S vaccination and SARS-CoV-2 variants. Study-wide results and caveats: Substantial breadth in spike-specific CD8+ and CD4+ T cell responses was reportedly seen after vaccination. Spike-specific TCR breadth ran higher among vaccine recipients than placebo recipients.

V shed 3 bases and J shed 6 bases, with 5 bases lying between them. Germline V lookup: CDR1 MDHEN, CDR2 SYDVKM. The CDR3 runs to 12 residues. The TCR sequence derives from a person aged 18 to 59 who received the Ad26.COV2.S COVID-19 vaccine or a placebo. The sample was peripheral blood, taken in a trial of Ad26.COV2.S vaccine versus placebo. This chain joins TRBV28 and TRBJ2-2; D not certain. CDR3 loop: CASSFRSGELFF. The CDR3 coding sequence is TGTGCCAGCAGTTTCCGGTCCGGGGAGCTGTTTTTT. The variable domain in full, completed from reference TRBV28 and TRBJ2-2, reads DVKVTQSSRYLVKRTGEKVFLECVQDMDHENMFWYRQDPGLGLRLIYFSYDVKMKEKGDIPEGYSVSREKKERFSLILESASTNQTSMYLCASSFRSGELFFGEGSRLTVL.